The 21 T cell receptor beta chains presented below share a single source sample, sequenced in a study of blood T cell repertoires in COVID-19. Assay: immunoSEQ multiplex PCR; the TCRdb copy retains only in-frame clones and omits some. The data show around 100,000 clones, roughly 87% seen once. Sequenced input: peripheral blood. These receptors were collected from a man aged 25-45 years in a cohort sampled during active COVID-19.

CDR3 loop: CASTSQGAGIQYF. For the CDR3, the DNA is TGTGCCAGCACATCACAGGGCGCGGGCATTCAGTACTTC. The V gene is TRBV2, the J gene TRBJ2-4; weak D call: TRBD1 (6 bases). The CDR3 consists of 13 residues. Looked up from germline, CDR1 is SNHLY and CDR2 is FYNNEI. Trimming left V 7 bases short and J 9 bases short, with 16 bases between.

This clone was counted a single time. The genes are TRBV7-2 and TRBJ2-3; D unresolved. Germline V CDR1 and CDR2: SGHTA, FQGNSA. V was clipped by 5 bases and J by 6 bases, with 9 bases between them. The CDR3 has 12 residues. CDR3 protein: CASSKRHDTQYF. In nucleotides, the CDR3 is TGTGCCAGCAGCAAACGACACGATACGCAGTATTTT.

The CDR3 sequence: CASTYISGAPLHF. The CDR3 nucleotides read TGTGCCAGCACGTATATCTCGGGGGCACCCCTCCACTTT. This sequence joins TRBV27 and TRBJ1-6; possible D gene TRBD1, 5 bases. Germline V gene sequence: CDR1 MNHEY, CDR2 SMNVEV (reference sequence). This CDR3 is 13 amino acids long. Trimming took off 7 bases at V and 11 bases at J, with 15 bases between the two ends.

V and J are TRBV6-6 and TRBJ1-2; 7 bases agree with TRBD1. Germline V gene lookup returns CDR1 MNHNY and CDR2 SVGAGI (reference sequence). CDR3 length: 14 amino acids. J gave up 2 bases and V 6 bases, and 6 bases lay outside the gene matches. DNA of the CDR3: TGTGCCAGCAGCCGTCCGGGACAGAACTATGGCTACACCTTC. As protein: CASSRPGQNYGYTF.

This rearrangement joins TRBV29-1 to TRBJ2-7; D might be TRBD2 (6 bases). The CDR3 is made up of 14 amino acids. Germline values: CDR1 SQVTM, CDR2 ANQGSEA. Trimming took 0 bases from V and 1 from J, leaving 10 bases between them. The CDR3 region has the DNA TGCAGCGTTGAAGATCGGGGAGGATCCTACGAGCAGTACTTC. It specifies CSVEDRGGSYEQYF.

The chain has TRBV15 and TRBJ2-1; 7 bases line up with TRBD2. J gave up 0 bases and V 9 bases, and 8 bases lay outside the gene matches. This CDR3 spans 15 amino acids. Germline assignment: CDR1 LNHNV and CDR2 YYDKDF (reference sequence). CDR3 region: CATTSGVSSYNEQFF. DNA for the CDR3: TGTGCCACTACGAGCGGGGTGAGCTCCTACAATGAGCAGTTCTTC. Full variable domain (outside the CDR3, taken from reference TRBV15 and TRBJ2-1): DAMVIQNPRYQVTQFGKPVTLSCSQTLNHNVMYWYQQKSSQAPKLLFHYYDKDFNNEADTPDNFQSRRPNTSFCFLDIRSPGLGDTAMYLCATTSGVSSYNEQFFGPGTRLTVL.

This clone was recorded once. V and J are TRBV27 and TRBJ1-4; TRBD1 agrees at 10 bases. Trimming took 6 bases from V and 11 from J; bases not matched to a gene: 6. Germline V gene lookup returns CDR1 MNHEY and CDR2 SMNVEV (reference sequence). CDR3 length: 13 residues. The CDR3 DNA sequence: TGTGCCAGCAGCTTAGGGACAGGGGACAAACTGTTTTTT. Its protein is CASSLGTGDKLFF.

This chain uses TRBV28 with TRBJ1-5, with 10 positions matching TRBD1. This CDR3 region has 18 residues. V shed 1 base, J shed 2 bases, and the junction held 8 bases outside the gene matches. The germline CDR1 and CDR2 sequences are MDHEN and SYDVKM. The CDR3 is CASSLSGTGVGGNQPQHF. The CDR3 region has the DNA TGTGCCAGCAGTTTATCCGGGACAGGGGTCGGTGGCAATCAGCCCCAGCATTTT.

This chain uses TRBV10-3 with TRBJ2-1, with 8 bases aligning to TRBD1. Germline CDR1 reads ENHRY; CDR2 reads SYGVKD. The CDR3 loop spans 13 amino acids. V lost 3 bases and J lost 6; bases outside the gene matches: 1. For the CDR3, the DNA is TGTGCCATCAGTGACACAGGGGGCAATGAGCAGTTCTTC. Protein: CAISDTGGNEQFF.

The J gene is TRBJ2-1, the V gene TRBV5-1, with 8 bases lining up with TRBD1. The V gene's germline CDR1 is SGHRS and CDR2 YFSETQ. The junction had 3 bases not matched to a gene; V was cut back by 3 bases and J by 7 bases. There are 13 residues in the CDR3. For the CDR3, the DNA is TGCGCCAGCAGCTGGGACAGGTGGAATGAGCAGTTCTTC. It yields the protein CASSWDRWNEQFF.

V and J are TRBV13 and TRBJ2-5; a weak D match, TRBD1 (5 bases). CDR1 is PRHDT, CDR2 FYEKMQ, per germline (reference sequence). This CDR3 has 13 amino acids. V gave up 0 bases and J gave up 5 bases, with 7 bases separating them. The CDR3 is CASSLGRAETQYF. The CDR3 bases are TGTGCCAGCAGCTTAGGCAGGGCGGAGACCCAGTACTTC.

This clone showed up just a few times. The chain carries TRBV28 and TRBJ2-7, with TRBD2 as a possible D gene (5 bases). The V end was cut by 8 bases, the J end by 1 base, with 9 bases between. There are 12 residues in the CDR3. Germline-derived CDR1 and CDR2 are MDHEN and SYDVKM. The CDR3 bases are TGTGCCAGCGGTAGAGGGTCCTACGAGCAGTACTTC. Protein sequence: CASGRGSYEQYF.

The rearrangement uses TRBV19 and TRBJ2-7, with TRBD1 matching over 9 bases. Germline assignment: CDR1 LNHDA and CDR2 SQIVND (reference sequence). This CDR3 comprises 12 residues. V shed 5 bases, J shed 6 bases, and the junction held 2 bases outside the gene matches. CDR3 nucleotide sequence: TGTGCCAGTAGTGAGACAGGGGGCGAGCAGTACTTC. Residues: CASSETGGEQYF.

The rearrangement joins TRBV18 to TRBJ2-7; possible D gene TRBD1, 5 bases. Trimming took 0 bases from V and 6 from J, leaving 15 bases between them. CDR3 length: 15 amino acids. CDR1 and CDR2 from the germline V gene are KGHSH and LQKENI. The CDR3 loop is CASSPPGQGYSEQYF. As DNA, the CDR3 is TGTGCCAGCTCACCACCGGGGCAGGGCTATAGCGAGCAGTACTTC.

The chain links TRBV4-1 to TRBJ2-5, with D perhaps matching TRBD2 (6 bases). V shed 4 bases and J shed 1 base, with 16 bases lying between them. The length of the CDR3 is 16 residues. CDR1 is MGHRA and CDR2 is YSYEKL in the germline V gene. The CDR3 sequence: CASSRPTTSSQETQYF. CDR3 coding DNA: TGCGCCAGCAGCCGTCCGACCACTAGCTCCCAAGAGACCCAGTACTTC.

This chain connects TRBV7-3 to TRBJ2-5; D is possibly TRBD2 (6 bases). Germline V gene sequence: CDR1 SGHTA, CDR2 FQGTGA. V was pared by 5 bases and J by 2 bases, with 12 bases between. The CDR3 sequence is 14 residues long. CDR3 region: CASSPSGVQETQYF. The CDR3 DNA reads TGTGCCAGCAGCCCCTCGGGGGTACAAGAGACCCAGTACTTC. Full variable domain (rest looked up from reference TRBV7-3 and TRBJ2-5): GAGVSQTPSNKVTEKGKYVELRCDPISGHTALYWYRQSLGQGPEFLIYFQGTGAADDSGLPNDRFFAVRPEGSVSTLKIQRTERGDSAVYLCASSPSGVQETQYFGPGTRLLVL.

This chain joins TRBV5-1 and TRBJ1-2; D is unclear. The V and J ends lost 3 bases and 4 bases respectively, with 16 bases between them. CDR3 length: 15 residues. The V gene's germline CDR1 is SGHRS and CDR2 YFSETQ. CDR3 sequence: CASSWWPGTAYGYTF. CDR3 nucleotide sequence: TGCGCCAGCAGCTGGTGGCCGGGAACAGCCTATGGCTACACCTTC. Supplemented by reference TRBV5-1 and TRBJ1-2, the full variable domain reads KAGVTQTPRYLIKTRGQQVTLSCSPISGHRSVSWYQQTPGQGLQFLFEYFSETQRNKGNFPGRFSGRQFSNSRSEMNVSTLELGDSALYLCASSWWPGTAYGYTFGSGTRLTVV.

This chain joins TRBV19 and TRBJ1-5; TRBD1 agrees at 7 bases. V was pared by 7 bases and J by 4 bases, with 7 bases of the junction left unmatched. The CDR3 is 14 residues long. CDR1 is LNHDA and CDR2 is SQIVND in the germline V gene (reference sequence). The CDR3 DNA reads as TGTGCCAGTAACGACAGGGCTCCTAATCAGCCCCAGCATTTT. Protein: CASNDRAPNQPQHF.

The chain links TRBV11-2 to TRBJ2-7, with TRBD2 identical over 7 bases. Germline lookup yields CDR1 SGHAT and CDR2 FQNNGV. Trimming removed 5 bases from V and 5 bases from J; junction bases left unmatched: 9. CDR3 length: 14 residues. In nucleotides, the CDR3 is TGTGCCAGCAGCCCGGTGGGGGGGAGCAACGAGCAGTACTTC. It codes for CASSPVGGSNEQYF.

This clone is a singleton in its sample. The V gene is TRBV11-2, the J gene TRBJ2-6; D is ambiguous. Germline-derived CDR1 and CDR2 are SGHAT and FQNNGV. The V gene lost 5 bases and the J gene lost 0 bases, with 5 bases spanning the gap. The CDR3 runs to 14 residues. The CDR3 bases are TGTGCCAGCAGCCCCGTCTCTGGGGCCAACGTCCTGACTTTC. Translation: CASSPVSGANVLTF.

The chain couples TRBV7-6 to TRBJ1-1; possible D gene TRBD1, 6 bases. V was cut by 1 base and J by 6 bases, with 12 bases left in between. Germline loops: CDR1 SGHVS, CDR2 FNYEAQ. CDR3 size: 14 residues. The CDR3 protein is CASSLEQGVSEAFF. CDR3 coding DNA: TGTGCCAGCAGCTTAGAACAGGGTGTCTCTGAAGCTTTCTTT.